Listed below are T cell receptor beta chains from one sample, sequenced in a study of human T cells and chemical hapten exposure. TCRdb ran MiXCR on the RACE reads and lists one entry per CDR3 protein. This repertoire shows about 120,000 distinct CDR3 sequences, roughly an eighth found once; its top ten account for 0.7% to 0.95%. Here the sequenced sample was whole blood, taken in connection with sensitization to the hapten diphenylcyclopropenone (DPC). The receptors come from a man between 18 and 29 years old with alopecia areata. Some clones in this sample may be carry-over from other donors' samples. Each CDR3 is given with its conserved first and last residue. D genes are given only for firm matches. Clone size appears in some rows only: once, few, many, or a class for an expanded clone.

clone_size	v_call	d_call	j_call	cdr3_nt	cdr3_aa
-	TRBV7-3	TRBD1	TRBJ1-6	TGTGCCAGCAGCCCATCCCGGAGGGGACAGGGTTATTCACCCCTCCACTTT	CASSPSRRGQGYSPLHF
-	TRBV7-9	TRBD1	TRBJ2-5	TGTGCCAGCAGCCAACCAACAGGGGCACAAGAGACCCAGTACTTC	CASSQPTGAQETQYF
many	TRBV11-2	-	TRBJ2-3	TGTGCCAGCAGCTTAGTCCGGGGGCTCACAGATACGCAGTATTTT	CASSLVRGLTDTQYF
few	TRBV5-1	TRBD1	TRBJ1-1	TGCGCCAGCAGCTACCAAAGACAGGGGGCCACTGAAGCTTTCTTT	CASSYQRQGATEAFF
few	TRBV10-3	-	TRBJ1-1	TGTGCCATCAGCCAGACAGGCCAGAACACTGAAGCTTTCTTT	CAISQTGQNTEAFF
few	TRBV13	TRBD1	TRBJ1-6	TGTGCCAGCAGCGATAGGACAGGGGAATATAATTCACCCCTCCACTTT	CASSDRTGEYNSPLHF
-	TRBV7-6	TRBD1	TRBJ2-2	TGTGCCAGCAGCCCAATGACAGGGCTCAACACCGGGGAGCTGTTTTTT	CASSPMTGLNTGELFF
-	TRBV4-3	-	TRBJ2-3	TGCGCCAGCAGCCAAGATAGTGGAATCGGGGATACGCAGTATTTT	CASSQDSGIGDTQYF
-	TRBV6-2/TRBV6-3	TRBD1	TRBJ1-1	TGTGCCACCAAGGAGTCAGGGGGCCAGGCTGAAGCTTTCTTT	CATKESGGQAEAFF
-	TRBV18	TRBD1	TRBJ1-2	TGTGCCAGCTCACCCGGACAGGGGGAAGACTATGGCTACACCTTC	CASSPGQGEDYGYTF
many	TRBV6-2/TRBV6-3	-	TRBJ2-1	TGTGCCAGCAGCCCCCTTGCTACTAGCTTATCCAGCAATGAGCAGTTCTTC	CASSPLATSLSSNEQFF
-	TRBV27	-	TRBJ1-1	TGTGCCAGCAGTCCACGGACAGTGGTTAACACTGAAGCTTTCTTT	CASSPRTVVNTEAFF
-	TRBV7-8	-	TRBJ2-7	TGTGCCAGCAGCTTAGTGTCCCAGTACGAGCAGTACTTC	CASSLVSQYEQYF
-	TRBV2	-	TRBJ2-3	TGTGCCAGCAGGGCGGGACCCCCAGATACGCAGTATTTT	CASRAGPPDTQYF
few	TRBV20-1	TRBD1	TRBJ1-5	TGCAGTGCTAGCGCTAACAGGAACGGAGGACAGGGGAGCAATCAGCCCCAGCATTTT	CSASANRNGGQGSNQPQHF
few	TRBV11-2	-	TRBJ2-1	TGTGCCAGCAGCCCATATAGAGGGGGATACAATGAGCAGTTCTTC	CASSPYRGGYNEQFF
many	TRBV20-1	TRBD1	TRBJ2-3	TGCAGTGCTACCAAGACAGGGATTGGGGCCACAGATACGCAGTATTTT	CSATKTGIGATDTQYF
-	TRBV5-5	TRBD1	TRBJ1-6	TGTGCCAGCAGCGAATTTCCCCGCGGACAGGGACGAAATTCACCCCTCCACTTT	CASSEFPRGQGRNSPLHF
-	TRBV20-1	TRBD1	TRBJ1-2	TGCAGTGCTAGGGGGACAGGGCCCTACACCTTC	CSARGTGPYTF
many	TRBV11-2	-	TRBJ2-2	TGTGCCAGCACCAAAGGGGGGTCCGGGGAGCTGTTTTTT	CASTKGGSGELFF
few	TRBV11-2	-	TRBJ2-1	TGTGCCAGCAGCTTAGTGCGGGGACGAAACAATGAGCAGTTCTTC	CASSLVRGRNNEQFF
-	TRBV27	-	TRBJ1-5	TGTGCCAGCAAAGGACTCCAGGGCCAGCCCCAGCATTTT	CASKGLQGQPQHF
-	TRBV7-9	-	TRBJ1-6	TGTGCCAGCAGCCGCGATGATGTTGGATCACCCCTCCACTTT	CASSRDDVGSPLHF
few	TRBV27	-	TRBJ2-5	TGTGCCAGCAGTTTATCAGGCCTGCTCCCCCAAGAGACCCAGTACTTC	CASSLSGLLPQETQYF
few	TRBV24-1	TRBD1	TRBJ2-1	TGTGCCACCAGTACCGAACAGGGGTGGAATGAGCAGTTCTTC	CATSTEQGWNEQFF